Listed below are T cell receptor beta chains from one sample, sequenced in a study of CD8 T cells in Susac syndrome. TCRdb recomputed calls from the immunoSEQ multiplex PCR reads with MiXCR, one row per CDR3 protein. This sample has roughly 110,000 distinct CDR3 sequences, with about nine tenths found just once. Sequenced: CD4+ T cells from PBMCs. The origin of the receptors is a human donor in good health. Each CDR3 is given with its conserved first and last residue. The D gene is left open where the match is weak. Clone size is not always given. Where it is, it says once, few, many or a class for expanded clones.

size: NA
V: TRBV29-1
D: NA
J: TRBJ1-3
DNA: TGCAGCGTTGGTACGGGAAGCTCTGGAAACACCATATATTTT
CDR3: CSVGTGSSGNTIYF

size: NA
V: TRBV18
D: NA
J: TRBJ1-1
DNA: TGTGCCAGCTCACCCCGTCACCTCGAGGGGGGAACTGAAGCTTTCTTT
CDR3: CASSPRHLEGGTEAFF

size: NA
V: TRBV24-1
D: NA
J: TRBJ2-3
DNA: TGTGCCACCAGTGATTCGGCCGTGGCAGGGTCCTCAGATACGCAGTATTTT
CDR3: CATSDSAVAGSSDTQYF

size: NA
V: TRBV6-1
D: NA
J: TRBJ2-2
DNA: TGTGCCAGCAATCGGAGGGGGCCTGGTACCGGGGAGCTGTTTTTT
CDR3: CASNRRGPGTGELFF

size: NA
V: TRBV18
D: NA
J: TRBJ2-1
DNA: TGTGCCAGCTCACCCCTCGGGAAAGCGAACAATGAGCAGTTCTTC
CDR3: CASSPLGKANNEQFF

size: NA
V: TRBV12-3/TRBV12-4
D: NA
J: TRBJ1-4
DNA: TGTGCCAGCAGTTACAGGGTGAAAAATGAAAAACTGTTTTTT
CDR3: CASSYRVKNEKLFF

size: NA
V: TRBV19
D: TRBD2
J: TRBJ2-2
DNA: TGTGCCAGTAGGAGAAGCGGGGCGGGCGGGGAGCTGTTTTTT
CDR3: CASRRSGAGGELFF

size: NA
V: TRBV7-8
D: TRBD2
J: TRBJ2-3
DNA: TGTGCCAGCAGCCTTGTAAGGGGACTAGCGGGAGCTCGGACAGATACGCAGTATTTT
CDR3: CASSLVRGLAGARTDTQYF

size: NA
V: TRBV4-3
D: TRBD2
J: TRBJ2-7
DNA: TGCGCCAGCAGCCCCGTCCCTCTAGCGGGCTACGAGCAGTACTTC
CDR3: CASSPVPLAGYEQYF

size: NA
V: TRBV6-6
D: NA
J: TRBJ2-1
DNA: TGTGCCAGCCGCCAGGGCGCCATCAATGAGCAGTTCTTC
CDR3: CASRQGAINEQFF

size: NA
V: TRBV7-2
D: NA
J: TRBJ2-2
DNA: TGTGCCAGCAGCTCCCGGACCTCGACCGGGGAGCTGTTTTTT
CDR3: CASSSRTSTGELFF

size: NA
V: TRBV30
D: NA
J: TRBJ2-7
DNA: TGTGCCTGGGGGGCCCCCTACGAGCAGTACTTC
CDR3: CAWGAPYEQYF

size: NA
V: TRBV14
D: NA
J: TRBJ1-1
DNA: TGTGCCAGCAGCCAAGATCTTGATGAAGCTTTCTTT
CDR3: CASSQDLDEAFF

size: NA
V: TRBV29-1
D: TRBD2
J: TRBJ2-7
DNA: TGCAGCGTTGAAACTAGCGGGAGCTTCTCGCGTGAGCAGTACTTC
CDR3: CSVETSGSFSREQYF

size: NA
V: TRBV6-1
D: TRBD1
J: TRBJ2-1
DNA: TGTGCCAGCAGGCTGACAGGGGACTACAATGAGCAGTTCTTC
CDR3: CASRLTGDYNEQFF

size: NA
V: TRBV19
D: NA
J: TRBJ2-7
DNA: TGTGCCAGTAGTATCCGAGGGGGTCGCGAGCAGTACTTC
CDR3: CASSIRGGREQYF

size: once
V: TRBV2
D: NA
J: TRBJ2-7
DNA: TGTGCCACAACTAAGGGGGGGTCCTACGAGCAGTACTTC
CDR3: CATTKGGSYEQYF

size: NA
V: TRBV29-1
D: TRBD1
J: TRBJ1-1
DNA: TGCAGCGTCCGCGACAGGGGGAACACTGAAGCTTTCTTT
CDR3: CSVRDRGNTEAFF

size: NA
V: TRBV6-5
D: TRBD2
J: TRBJ2-3
DNA: TGTGCCAGCAGATATGGGATCACTAGCGGGGCCACAGATACGCAGTATTTT
CDR3: CASRYGITSGATDTQYF

size: NA
V: TRBV7-3
D: NA
J: TRBJ1-5
DNA: TGTGCCAGCAGCTTAACGGGTGGACAGCCCCAGCATTTT
CDR3: CASSLTGGQPQHF

size: NA
V: TRBV6-2/TRBV6-3
D: TRBD1
J: TRBJ2-3
DNA: TGTGCCAGCACTCGGACAGGGGGTACCACAGATACGCAGTATTTT
CDR3: CASTRTGGTTDTQYF

size: NA
V: TRBV7-2
D: TRBD2
J: TRBJ2-2
DNA: TGTGCCAGCAGCTTACAACTAGCGAGAGTCACCGGGGAGCTGTTTTTT
CDR3: CASSLQLARVTGELFF

size: once
V: TRBV20-1
D: NA
J: TRBJ1-2
DNA: TGCAGTGCTACTGAGGCTGGCTATGGCTACACCTTC
CDR3: CSATEAGYGYTF

size: NA
V: TRBV19
D: TRBD1
J: TRBJ2-7
DNA: TGTGCCAGTAGTATAGTCGGGGACAGAACCTACGAGCAGTACTTC
CDR3: CASSIVGDRTYEQYF

size: NA
V: TRBV3-1
D: NA
J: TRBJ1-3
DNA: TGTGCCAGCTCAAAGAGCGCGGGGCAGAGCTCTGGAAACACCATATATTTT
CDR3: CASSKSAGQSSGNTIYF

size: NA
V: TRBV7-6
D: NA
J: TRBJ2-6
DNA: TGTGCCAGCAGCTTCCAGAGCTCTGGGGCCAACGTCCTGACTTTC
CDR3: CASSFQSSGANVLTF

size: NA
V: TRBV7-2
D: NA
J: TRBJ2-4
DNA: TGTGCCAGCAGCGATGTTGCCAAAAACATTCAGTACTTC
CDR3: CASSDVAKNIQYF

size: NA
V: TRBV19
D: NA
J: TRBJ2-7
DNA: TGTGCCACGTCCCGGGACGGATACGAGCAGTACTTC
CDR3: CATSRDGYEQYF

size: NA
V: TRBV29-1
D: NA
J: TRBJ1-2
DNA: TGCAGCGTTGATATGAGGGCCTCCTATGGCTACACCTTC
CDR3: CSVDMRASYGYTF

size: once
V: TRBV9
D: NA
J: TRBJ1-2
DNA: TGTGCCAGCAGCGTAGGGGATTATAACTATGGCTACACCTTC
CDR3: CASSVGDYNYGYTF

size: NA
V: TRBV4-1
D: TRBD2
J: TRBJ2-4
DNA: TGCGCCAGCAGCCAGGCGGGACTAGACTTCGGCATTCAGTACTTC
CDR3: CASSQAGLDFGIQYF

size: NA
V: TRBV7-2
D: NA
J: TRBJ2-7
DNA: TGTGCCAGCAGCGAGAGGCCTTCCTACGAGCAGTACTTC
CDR3: CASSERPSYEQYF

size: NA
V: TRBV6-1
D: NA
J: TRBJ2-2
DNA: TGTGCCAGCAGTGGGACTGAGAACACCGGGGAGCTGTTTTTT
CDR3: CASSGTENTGELFF

size: NA
V: TRBV6-5
D: NA
J: TRBJ1-5
DNA: TGTGCCAGCAGTTACGAACAGGGAGGCGAGCCCCAGCATTTT
CDR3: CASSYEQGGEPQHF

size: NA
V: TRBV30
D: NA
J: TRBJ2-5
DNA: TGTGCCTGGAGTGCCCCTTTACCGACAGTTAGACAAGAGACCCAGTACTTC
CDR3: CAWSAPLPTVRQETQYF

size: NA
V: TRBV5-1
D: NA
J: TRBJ2-7
DNA: TGCGCCAGCCGCTCCGGGACTGAGGGCTACGAGCAGTACTTC
CDR3: CASRSGTEGYEQYF

size: NA
V: TRBV3-1
D: NA
J: TRBJ1-5
DNA: TGTGCCAGCAGCCAAGCAGGATCCCAGCCTCAGCCCCAGCATTTT
CDR3: CASSQAGSQPQPQHF

size: once
V: TRBV6-2/TRBV6-3
D: TRBD1
J: TRBJ1-1
DNA: TGTGCCAGCAGTTTACCGGGACAGGGGCGGACTGAAGCTTTCTTT
CDR3: CASSLPGQGRTEAFF

size: NA
V: TRBV14
D: NA
J: TRBJ2-7
DNA: TGTGCCACGCGAGGGTCGAGCTCCTACGAGCAGTACTTC
CDR3: CATRGSSSYEQYF

size: NA
V: TRBV7-3
D: TRBD1
J: TRBJ2-7
DNA: TGTGCCGGACCTGGGACAGGACCCTACGAGCAGTACTTC
CDR3: CAGPGTGPYEQYF

size: few
V: TRBV2
D: TRBD1
J: TRBJ1-5
DNA: TGTGCCAGCAGGTTGGGACAGGGGGATTATAGCAATCAGCCCCAGCATTTT
CDR3: CASRLGQGDYSNQPQHF

size: NA
V: TRBV5-1
D: NA
J: TRBJ1-6
DNA: TGCGCCAGCAGCCGGGGACGGGATAATTCACCCCTCCACTTT
CDR3: CASSRGRDNSPLHF

size: NA
V: TRBV6-5
D: NA
J: TRBJ1-2
DNA: TGTGCCAGCAGTTTGACGCTAAACTATGGCTACACCTTC
CDR3: CASSLTLNYGYTF